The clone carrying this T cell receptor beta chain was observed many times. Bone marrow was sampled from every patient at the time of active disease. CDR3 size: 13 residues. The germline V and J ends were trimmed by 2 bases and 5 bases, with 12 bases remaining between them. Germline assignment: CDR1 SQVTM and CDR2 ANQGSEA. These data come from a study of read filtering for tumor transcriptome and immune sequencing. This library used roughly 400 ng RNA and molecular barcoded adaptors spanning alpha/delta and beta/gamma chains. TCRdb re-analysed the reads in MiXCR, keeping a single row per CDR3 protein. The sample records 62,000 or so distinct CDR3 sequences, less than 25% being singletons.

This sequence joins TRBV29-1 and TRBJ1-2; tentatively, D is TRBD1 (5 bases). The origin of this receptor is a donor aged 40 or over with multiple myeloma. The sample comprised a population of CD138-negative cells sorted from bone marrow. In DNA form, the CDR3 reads TGCAGCGTTGAACCACAGGAACGATATGGCTACACCTTC. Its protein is CSVEPQERYGYTF.